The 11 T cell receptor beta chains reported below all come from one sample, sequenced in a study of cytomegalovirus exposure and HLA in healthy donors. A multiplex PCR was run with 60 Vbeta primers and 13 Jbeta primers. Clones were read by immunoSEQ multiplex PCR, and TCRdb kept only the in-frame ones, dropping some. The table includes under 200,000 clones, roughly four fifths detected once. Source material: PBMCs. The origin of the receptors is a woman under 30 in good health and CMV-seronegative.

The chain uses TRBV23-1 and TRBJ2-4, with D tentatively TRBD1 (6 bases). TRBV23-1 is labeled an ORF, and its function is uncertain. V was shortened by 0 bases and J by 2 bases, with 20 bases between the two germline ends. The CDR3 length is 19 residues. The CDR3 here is CASSQSPADSRITKNIQYF. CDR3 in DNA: TGCGCCAGCAGTCAATCTCCCGCGGACAGTCGCATTACCAAAAACATTCAGTACTTC.

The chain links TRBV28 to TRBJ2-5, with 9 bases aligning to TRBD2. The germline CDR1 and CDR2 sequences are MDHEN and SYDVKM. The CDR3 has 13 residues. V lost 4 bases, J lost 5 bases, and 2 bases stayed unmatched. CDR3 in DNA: TGTGCCAGCAGTTCAGCGGGAGGCGAGACCCAGTACTTC. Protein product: CASSSAGGETQYF.

CDR3 residues: CARRVPFPGQGIWTGELFF. The CDR3 DNA reads as TGTGCCAGACGAGTCCCGTTTCCGGGACAGGGTATATGGACCGGGGAGCTGTTTTTT. V and J are TRBV5-3 and TRBJ2-2, with 9 bases that match TRBD1. TRBV5-3 qualifies as an ORF whose function is uncertain. J was trimmed by 5 bases and V by 7 bases; bases with no gene match: 21. This CDR3 region has 19 residues.

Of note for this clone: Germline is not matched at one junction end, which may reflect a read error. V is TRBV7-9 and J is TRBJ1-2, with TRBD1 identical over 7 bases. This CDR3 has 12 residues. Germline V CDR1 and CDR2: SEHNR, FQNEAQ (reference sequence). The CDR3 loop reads CSSSNGQAGYTF. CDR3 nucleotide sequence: TGTTCCAGCAGCAACGGACAGGCCGGCTACACCTTC.

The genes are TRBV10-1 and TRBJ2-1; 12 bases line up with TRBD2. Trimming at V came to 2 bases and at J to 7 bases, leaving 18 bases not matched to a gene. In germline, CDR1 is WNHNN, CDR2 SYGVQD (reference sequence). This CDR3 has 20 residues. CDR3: CASSEVGSPSGRAGMNEQFF. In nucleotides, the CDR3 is TGCGCCAGCAGTGAGGTGGGAAGCCCTAGCGGGAGGGCTGGAATGAATGAGCAGTTCTTC.

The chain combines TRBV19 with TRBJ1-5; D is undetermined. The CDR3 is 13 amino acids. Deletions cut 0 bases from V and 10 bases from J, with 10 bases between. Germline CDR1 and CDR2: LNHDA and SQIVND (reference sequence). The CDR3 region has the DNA TGTGCCAGTAGTATAGACTTGGAGGCCCCCCAGCATTTT. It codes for CASSIDLEAPQHF.

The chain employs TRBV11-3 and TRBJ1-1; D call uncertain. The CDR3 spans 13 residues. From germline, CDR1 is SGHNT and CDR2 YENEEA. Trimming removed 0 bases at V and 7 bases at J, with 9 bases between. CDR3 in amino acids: CASSLDRRDEAFF. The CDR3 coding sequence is TGTGCCAGCAGCTTAGATCGGAGGGATGAAGCTTTCTTT.

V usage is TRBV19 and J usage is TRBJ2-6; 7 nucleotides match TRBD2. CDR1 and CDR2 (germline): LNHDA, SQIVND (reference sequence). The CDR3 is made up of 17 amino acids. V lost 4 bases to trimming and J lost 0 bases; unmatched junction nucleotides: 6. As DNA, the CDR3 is TGTGCCAGTAGTACGGCGGGAGCGCGCTCTGGGGCCAACGTCCTGACTTTC. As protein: CASSTAGARSGANVLTF.

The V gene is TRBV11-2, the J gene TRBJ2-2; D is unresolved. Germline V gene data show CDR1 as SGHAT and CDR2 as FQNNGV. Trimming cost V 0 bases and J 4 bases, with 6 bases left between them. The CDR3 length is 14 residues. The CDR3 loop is CASSLDQATGELFF. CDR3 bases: TGTGCCAGCAGCTTAGATCAAGCCACCGGGGAGCTGTTTTTT.

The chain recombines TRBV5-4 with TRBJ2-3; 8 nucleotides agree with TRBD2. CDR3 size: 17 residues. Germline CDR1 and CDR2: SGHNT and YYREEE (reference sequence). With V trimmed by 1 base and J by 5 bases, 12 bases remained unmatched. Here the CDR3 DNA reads TGTGCCAGCAGCTTGCGCGGGAGGTCACTCGCGGGAGATACGCAGTATTTT. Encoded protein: CASSLRGRSLAGDTQYF.

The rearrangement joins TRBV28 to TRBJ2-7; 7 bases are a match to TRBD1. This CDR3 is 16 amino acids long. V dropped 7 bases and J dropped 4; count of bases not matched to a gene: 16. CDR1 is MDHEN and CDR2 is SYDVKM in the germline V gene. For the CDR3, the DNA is TGTGCCAGCACCAGTTGGACGGAACAGGGGAAATACGAGCAGTACTTC. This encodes CASTSWTEQGKYEQYF.